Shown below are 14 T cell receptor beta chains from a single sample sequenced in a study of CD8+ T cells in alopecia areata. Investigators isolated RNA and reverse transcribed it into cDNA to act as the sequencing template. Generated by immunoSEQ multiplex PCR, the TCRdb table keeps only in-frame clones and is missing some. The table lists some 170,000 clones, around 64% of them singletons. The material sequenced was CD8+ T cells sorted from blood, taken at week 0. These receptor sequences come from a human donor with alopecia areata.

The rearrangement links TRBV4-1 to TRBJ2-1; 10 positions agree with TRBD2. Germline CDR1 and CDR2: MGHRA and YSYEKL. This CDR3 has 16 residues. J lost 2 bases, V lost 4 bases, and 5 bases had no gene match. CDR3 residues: CASSRDLAGAYNEQFF. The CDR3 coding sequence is TGCGCCAGCAGCCGAGACCTAGCGGGGGCCTACAATGAGCAGTTCTTC.

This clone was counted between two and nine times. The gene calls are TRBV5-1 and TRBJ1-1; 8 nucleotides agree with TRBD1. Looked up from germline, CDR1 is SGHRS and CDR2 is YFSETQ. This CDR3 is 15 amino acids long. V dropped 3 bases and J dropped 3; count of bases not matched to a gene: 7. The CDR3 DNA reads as TGCGCCAGCAGCTCTAGGGACAGGAGACACACTGAAGCTTTCTTT. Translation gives CASSSRDRRHTEAFF.

The CDR3 sequence is CASSLQGTSGGLPKNIQYF. The CDR3 region has the DNA TGTGCCAGCAGCTTACAAGGGACTAGCGGGGGCCTACCCAAAAACATTCAGTACTTC. J is TRBJ2-4 and V is TRBV11-2; 14 bases are shared with TRBD2. The junction had 8 bases not matched to a gene; V was cut back by 2 bases and J by 2 bases. Per germline, CDR1 SGHAT and CDR2 FQNNGV. The length of the CDR3 is 19 residues.

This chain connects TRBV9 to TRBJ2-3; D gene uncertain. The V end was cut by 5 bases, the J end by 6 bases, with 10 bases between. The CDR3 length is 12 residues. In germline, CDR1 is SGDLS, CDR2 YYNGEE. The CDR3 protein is CASRDWRDTQYF. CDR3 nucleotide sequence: TGTGCCAGCAGAGATTGGCGTGATACGCAGTATTTT.

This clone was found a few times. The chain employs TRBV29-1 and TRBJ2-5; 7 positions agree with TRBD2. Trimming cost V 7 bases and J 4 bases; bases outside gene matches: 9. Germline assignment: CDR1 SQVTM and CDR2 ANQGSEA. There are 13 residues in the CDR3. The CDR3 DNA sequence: TGCAGCGCCCGGGGGGACGCGGGAGAGACCCAGTACTTC. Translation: CSARGDAGETQYF.

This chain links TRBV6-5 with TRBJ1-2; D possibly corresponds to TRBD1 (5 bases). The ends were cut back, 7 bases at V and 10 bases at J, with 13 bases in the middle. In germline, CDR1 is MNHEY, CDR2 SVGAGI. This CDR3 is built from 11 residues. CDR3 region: CASTQGADYTF. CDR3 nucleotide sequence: TGTGCCAGCACCCAAGGGGCGGACTACACCTTC.

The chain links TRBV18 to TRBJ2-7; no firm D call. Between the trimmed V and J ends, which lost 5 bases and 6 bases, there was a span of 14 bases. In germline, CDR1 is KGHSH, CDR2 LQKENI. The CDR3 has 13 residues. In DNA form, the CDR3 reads TGTGCCAGCTCATCTACAGAAGTTTCCGAGCAGTACTTC. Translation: CASSSTEVSEQYF.

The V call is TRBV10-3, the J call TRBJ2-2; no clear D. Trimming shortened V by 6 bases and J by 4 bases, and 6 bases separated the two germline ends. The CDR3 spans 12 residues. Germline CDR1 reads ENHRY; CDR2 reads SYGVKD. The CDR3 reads CAIRDPTGELFF. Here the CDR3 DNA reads TGTGCCATCAGAGACCCCACCGGGGAGCTGTTTTTT.

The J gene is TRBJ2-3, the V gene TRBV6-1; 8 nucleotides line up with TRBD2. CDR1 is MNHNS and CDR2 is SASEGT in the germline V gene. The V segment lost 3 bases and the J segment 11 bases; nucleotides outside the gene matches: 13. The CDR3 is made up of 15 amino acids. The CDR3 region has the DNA TGTGCCAGCAGTGATGGCTTCCAGCGGGGGACAAAGCAGTATTTT. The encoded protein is CASSDGFQRGTKQYF.

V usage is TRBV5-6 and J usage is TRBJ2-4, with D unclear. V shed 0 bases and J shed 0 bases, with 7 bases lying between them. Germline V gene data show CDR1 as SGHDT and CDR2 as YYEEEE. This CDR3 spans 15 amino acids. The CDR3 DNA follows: TGTGCCAGCAGCTTGGAAGAGACAGCCAAAAACATTCAGTACTTC. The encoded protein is CASSLEETAKNIQYF.

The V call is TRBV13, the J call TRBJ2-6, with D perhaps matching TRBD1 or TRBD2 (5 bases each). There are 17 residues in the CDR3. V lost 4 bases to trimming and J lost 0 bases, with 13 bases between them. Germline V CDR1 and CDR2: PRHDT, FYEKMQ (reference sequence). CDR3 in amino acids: CASSSGTGFSGANVLTF. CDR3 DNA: TGTGCCAGCAGCTCCGGGACGGGTTTCTCTGGGGCCAACGTCCTGACTTTC.

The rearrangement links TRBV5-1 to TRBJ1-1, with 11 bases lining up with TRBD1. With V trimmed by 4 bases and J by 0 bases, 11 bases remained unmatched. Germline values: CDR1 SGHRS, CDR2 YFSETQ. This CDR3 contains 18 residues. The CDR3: CASSGRTGGFIMNTEAFF. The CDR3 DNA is TGCGCCAGCAGCGGACGGACAGGGGGCTTTATCATGAACACTGAAGCTTTCTTT.

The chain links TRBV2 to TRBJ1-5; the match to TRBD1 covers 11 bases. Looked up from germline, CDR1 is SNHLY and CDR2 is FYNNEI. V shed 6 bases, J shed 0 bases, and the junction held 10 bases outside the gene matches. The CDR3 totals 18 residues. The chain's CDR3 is CASRESGQGEYSNQPQHF. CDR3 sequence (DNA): TGTGCCAGCAGGGAATCGGGACAGGGGGAGTATAGCAATCAGCCCCAGCATTTT.

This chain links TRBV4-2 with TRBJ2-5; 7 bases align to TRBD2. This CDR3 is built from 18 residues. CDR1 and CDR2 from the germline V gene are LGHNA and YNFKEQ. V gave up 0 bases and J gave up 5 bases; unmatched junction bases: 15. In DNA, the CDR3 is TGTGCCAGCAGCCAAGAACTATTCCGGGAGGCTAGGAAGGAGACCCAGTACTTC. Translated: CASSQELFREARKETQYF.